One and the same sample provided the 27 T cell receptor beta chains below, sequenced in a study of T cell responses to AZD1222 COVID-19 vaccine. Data came from immunoSEQ multiplex PCR; TCRdb stores just in-frame clones and leaves some out. The sample table includes about 140,000 clones. Source material: peripheral blood. The receptors shown here come from an adult in good health.

This sequence joins TRBV7-9 and TRBJ2-3; 8 nucleotides align to TRBD1. With 5 bases clipped from V and 2 bases from J, the junction kept 9 bases outside the gene matches. This CDR3 region has 16 residues. CDR1 SEHNR and CDR2 FQNEAQ come from the germline V gene (reference sequence). CDR3 nucleotide sequence: TGTGCCAGCAGCAGGCGACAGGGGCCCCACACAGATACGCAGTATTTT. Encoded protein: CASSRRQGPHTDTQYF.

The chain combines TRBV5-4 with TRBJ2-5, with D tentatively TRBD2 (5 bases). With 0 bases removed from V and 4 bases from J, the gap between germline ends came to 10 bases. The germline V gene encodes CDR1 SGHNT and CDR2 YYREEE (reference sequence). The CDR3 totals 14 residues. CDR3 nucleotide sequence: TGTGCCAGCAGCTTGGCTGGAGGACCAGAGACCCAGTACTTC. Residues: CASSLAGGPETQYF.

This rearrangement joins TRBV28 to TRBJ1-1; tentative D call: TRBD1 (6 bases). The germline V and J ends were trimmed by 5 bases and 5 bases, with 12 bases remaining between them. Per germline, CDR1 MDHEN and CDR2 SYDVKM. This CDR3 has 13 amino acids. Here the CDR3 DNA reads TGTGCCAGCAGTGCTCCACAGGGAACTGAAGCTTTCTTT. It yields the protein CASSAPQGTEAFF. The full variable domain, with the rest looked up from reference TRBV28 and TRBJ1-1, is DVKVTQSSRYLVKRTGEKVFLECVQDMDHENMFWYRQDPGLGLRLIYFSYDVKMKEKGDIPEGYSVSREKKERFSLILESASTNQTSMYLCASSAPQGTEAFFGQGTRLTVV.

The rearrangement links TRBV6-5 to TRBJ1-6; D unresolved. The CDR3 runs 15 residues. V was clipped by 5 bases and J by 5 bases, with 13 bases between them. Per the germline V gene, CDR1 is MNHEY and CDR2 is SVGAGI. The CDR3 DNA sequence: TGTGCCAGCAGTCGCCGGGAGGGCGATAATTCACCCCTCCACTTT. As protein: CASSRREGDNSPLHF.

The chain recombines TRBV4-2 with TRBJ1-3; D might be TRBD1 (5 bases). The germline CDR1 and CDR2 sequences are LGHNA and YNFKEQ. Trimming pared 2 bases from V and 0 bases from J, leaving 14 bases between. The CDR3 extends over 17 amino acids. In DNA, the CDR3 is TGTGCCAGCAGCCAACCCGGGGGGGGAAGCTCTGGAAACACCATATATTTT. Translation: CASSQPGGGSSGNTIYF.

V gene TRBV3-1 (or the pseudogene TRBV3-2) combines with J gene TRBJ1-1, with 10 bases that match TRBD1. Trimming at V came to 1 base and at J to 5 bases, leaving 7 bases not matched to a gene. Germline V gene lookup returns CDR1 LGHDT and CDR2 YNNKEL (reference sequence). There are 16 residues in the CDR3. The CDR3 DNA reads as TGTGCCAGCAGCCAAGTGTACCGGACAGGGGGAACTGAAGCTTTCTTT. Its translation: CASSQVYRTGGTEAFF.

This chain connects TRBV7-2 to TRBJ2-5; TRBD1 matches at 7 bases. The junction had 8 bases not matched to a gene; V was cut back by 5 bases and J by 5 bases. The CDR3 is 14 amino acids. Germline values: CDR1 SGHTA, CDR2 FQGNSA. The CDR3 is CASSPMTGWETQYF. The DNA of the CDR3 is TGTGCCAGCAGCCCAATGACAGGGTGGGAGACCCAGTACTTC.

V is TRBV5-1 and J is TRBJ2-2, with 10 positions matching TRBD1. Trimming at V came to 4 bases and at J to 2 bases, leaving 5 bases not matched to a gene. The CDR3 extends over 16 amino acids. Germline assignment: CDR1 SGHRS and CDR2 YFSETQ. The chain's CDR3 is CASSHRDRGNTGELFF. The CDR3 nucleotides are TGCGCCAGCAGCCACCGGGACAGGGGAAACACCGGGGAGCTGTTTTTT.

This rearrangement joins TRBV6-5 to TRBJ2-5, with TRBD1 as a possible D gene (6 bases). V was cut by 6 bases and J by 4 bases, with 12 bases left in between. The CDR3 is made up of 13 amino acids. Germline V gene lookup returns CDR1 MNHEY and CDR2 SVGAGI. The CDR3 nucleotides read TGTGCCAGCAGACCAACAGGGTTAGAGACCCAGTACTTC. Protein sequence: CASRPTGLETQYF.

V usage is TRBV21-1 and J usage is TRBJ1-4; no check of the table's D call, TRBD1, against the DNA was made. TRBV21-1 is flagged as a pseudogene. This CDR3 region has 15 residues. DNA of the CDR3: TGTGCCAGCAGCACCTACAGGGTAACTAATGAAAAACTGTTTTTT. Translation: CASSTYRVTNEKLFF.

The chain recombines TRBV6-5 with TRBJ1-1, with 7 bases lining up with TRBD1. V was clipped by 6 bases and J by 9 bases; unmatched bases: 16. Germline assignment: CDR1 MNHEY and CDR2 SVGAGI. CDR3 size: 15 residues. Here the CDR3 reads CASSSSLQGTEQAFF. In DNA form, the CDR3 reads TGTGCCAGCAGCTCTAGCTTACAGGGGACGGAACAAGCTTTCTTT.

The rearrangement uses TRBV2 and TRBJ2-3, with a weak D call TRBD2 (5 bases). The germline V gene has CDR1 SNHLY and CDR2 FYNNEI. The CDR3 has 12 residues. V was shortened by 11 bases and J by 6 bases, with 15 bases between the two germline ends. CDR3 residues: CAGRATRDTQYF. The CDR3 bases are TGTGCCGGACGGGCTACTAGGGATACGCAGTATTTT.

This chain joins TRBV5-1 and TRBJ1-5; 7 bases align to TRBD1. The length of the CDR3 is 13 residues. Germline assignment: CDR1 SGHRS and CDR2 YFSETQ. J was trimmed by 5 bases and V by 2 bases; bases with no gene match: 1. The CDR3 nucleotides are TGCGCCAGCAGCTTAACAGGGGATCAGCCCCAGCATTTT. It specifies CASSLTGDQPQHF. The entire variable domain, with the rest obtained from reference TRBV5-1 and TRBJ1-5, is as follows: KAGVTQTPRYLIKTRGQQVTLSCSPISGHRSVSWYQQTPGQGLQFLFEYFSETQRNKGNFPGRFSGRQFSNSRSEMNVSTLELGDSALYLCASSLTGDQPQHFGDGTRLSIL.

The J gene is TRBJ1-2, the V gene TRBV18, with D possibly TRBD1 on 5 matching bases. Deletions cut 2 bases from V and 5 bases from J, with 12 bases between. This CDR3 has 14 residues. Germline CDR1 and CDR2: KGHSH and LQKENI. The CDR3 reads CASSPGDSGYGYTF. Written as DNA, the CDR3 is TGTGCCAGCTCACCAGGCGACAGCGGATATGGCTACACCTTC.

The chain couples TRBV18 to TRBJ2-3, with D possibly TRBD2 on 6 matching bases. CDR3 length equals 15 residues. V shed 4 bases and J shed 2 bases, with 13 bases lying between them. CDR1 is KGHSH and CDR2 is LQKENI in the germline V gene. The CDR3 is CASSRRDSFTDTQYF. The DNA of the CDR3 is TGTGCCAGCTCACGACGGGACTCCTTCACAGATACGCAGTATTTT.

The chain links TRBV4-1 to TRBJ1-5; tentative D call: TRBD1 (6 bases). Looked up from germline, CDR1 is MGHRA and CDR2 is YSYEKL. The CDR3 sequence is 15 residues long. With 7 bases removed from V and 3 bases from J, the gap between germline ends came to 16 bases. The DNA of the CDR3 is TGCGCCAGCACCCCAACTAGGACAGCCAATCAGCCCCAGCATTTT. Translation: CASTPTRTANQPQHF.

The rearrangement links TRBV27 to TRBJ2-7; possible D gene TRBD2, 7 bases. Per germline, CDR1 MNHEY and CDR2 SMNVEV (reference sequence). CDR3 length: 14 residues. V was clipped by 3 bases and J by 4 bases, with 13 bases between them. CDR3 protein: CASSFTGRGYEQYF. Here the CDR3 DNA reads TGTGCCAGCAGTTTTACAGGGAGGGGGTACGAGCAGTACTTC.

The CDR3 region is CASSPRTSGGANSYEQYF. CDR3 in DNA: TGTGCCAGCTCGCCTAGGACTAGCGGGGGGGCCAACTCCTACGAGCAGTACTTC. This chain connects TRBV18 to TRBJ2-7, with TRBD2 identical over 15 bases. The trim removed 6 bases at V and 0 bases at J, leaving 9 bases unmatched. Germline CDR1 and CDR2: KGHSH and LQKENI. CDR3 length: 18 amino acids.

CDR3 sequence reads: CASSDLDRITDTQYF. CDR3 bases: TGTGCCAGCAGTGATTTAGACAGGATCACAGATACGCAGTATTTT. The chain uses TRBV6-1 and TRBJ2-3; a weak D match, TRBD1 (6 bases). V gave up 3 bases and J gave up 2 bases, with 12 bases separating them. The germline V gene has CDR1 MNHNS and CDR2 SASEGT. This CDR3 comprises 15 residues.

V gene TRBV4-1 combines with J gene TRBJ2-4; D remains ambiguous. The CDR3 has 15 amino acids. From germline, CDR1 is MGHRA and CDR2 YSYEKL. Between the trimmed V and J ends, which lost 6 bases and 0 bases, there was a span of 12 bases. The CDR3 reads CASRASPLAKNIQYF. The CDR3 DNA reads as TGCGCCAGCAGGGCCTCCCCCCTAGCCAAAAACATTCAGTACTTC.

The chain links TRBV5-1 to TRBJ1-6; D might be TRBD1 (5 bases). Germline CDR1 is SGHRS and CDR2 is YFSETQ. The V end was cut by 4 bases, the J end by 6 bases, with 14 bases between. This CDR3 has 15 amino acids. For the CDR3, the DNA is TGCGCCAGCAGCGCCGAGAGGGGCGCTAATTCACCCCTCCACTTT. Amino acids: CASSAERGANSPLHF.

The chain is built from TRBV29-1 and TRBJ2-7; no clear D. The CDR3 is 12 residues long. V shed 4 bases and J shed 2 bases, with 9 bases lying between them. Per germline, CDR1 SQVTM and CDR2 ANQGSEA. The CDR3 DNA sequence: TGCAGCGTTGTTCTGGCTGCCTACGAGCAGTACTTC. Protein: CSVVLAAYEQYF.

The rearrangement links TRBV11-2 to TRBJ1-4; 7 nucleotides align to TRBD1. Losses at the gene ends were 0 bases for V and 10 bases for J; bases not matched to a gene: 2. The CDR3 totals 13 residues. Germline loops: CDR1 SGHAT, CDR2 FQNNGV. The CDR3 DNA reads as TGTGCCAGCAGCTTAGATCGACAGGGAAAACTGTTTTTT. It encodes CASSLDRQGKLFF.

CDR3 in amino acids: CASSYGKYYTF. DNA for the CDR3: TGTGCCAGCAGTTACGGGAAGTACTACACCTTC. The chain employs TRBV6-5 and TRBJ1-2; D gene unclear. The ends were cut back, 2 bases at V and 10 bases at J, with 8 bases in the middle. Germline assignment: CDR1 MNHEY and CDR2 SVGAGI. The CDR3 length is 11 residues.

The chain is built from TRBV7-8 and TRBJ2-5; 8 bases are shared with TRBD1. Germline V gene lookup returns CDR1 SGHVS and CDR2 FQNEAQ. With V trimmed by 5 bases and J by 2 bases, 10 bases remained unmatched. CDR3 size: 16 residues. This CDR3 reads CASSKSRQGRQETQYF. Written as DNA, the CDR3 is TGTGCCAGCAGCAAAAGCCGACAGGGGCGGCAAGAGACCCAGTACTTC.

The rearrangement links TRBV5-4 to TRBJ1-6; the D is unclear. Trimming pared 2 bases from V and 9 bases from J, leaving 21 bases between. Germline CDR1 and CDR2: SGHNT and YYREEE (reference sequence). The CDR3 consists of 17 residues. The CDR3 DNA is TGTGCCAGCAGCTTACCGGGGTCCGGATCCCGTCGTTCACCCCTCCACTTT. Its protein product is CASSLPGSGSRRSPLHF.

The genes are TRBV9 and TRBJ1-1, with D possibly matching TRBD1 (5 bases). The germline CDR1 and CDR2 sequences are SGDLS and YYNGEE. The ends were cut back, 3 bases at V and 1 base at J, with 7 bases in the middle. The CDR3 contains 13 residues. The CDR3 coding sequence is TGTGCCAGCAGCGGTGGACAGAACACTGAAGCTTTCTTT. This gives the protein CASSGGQNTEAFF. The entire variable domain, with the rest obtained from reference TRBV9 and TRBJ1-1, is as follows: DSGVTQTPKHLITATGQRVTLRCSPRSGDLSVYWYQQSLDQGLQFLIQYYNGEERAKGNILERFSAQQFPDLHSELNLSSLELGDSALYFCASSGGQNTEAFFGQGTRLTVV.